The following is a T cell receptor (beta chain) sequence with its context. What it binds is unknown. The data derive from a study of cytomegalovirus exposure and HLA in healthy donors. Overall study results and limits: In vitro checks showed that a few CMV-associated chains really do target CMV antigens.

The length of the CDR3 is 16 residues. Trimming left V 0 bases short and J 4 bases short, with 14 bases between. Germline CDR1 LNHNV, CDR2 YYDKDF (reference sequence). 13 Jbeta primers and 60 Vbeta primers were used for the PCR. TCRdb's table, derived via immunoSEQ multiplex PCR, lists solely in-frame clones and lacks some. Among under 150,000 clones listed, about 86% were seen once. The J gene is TRBJ2-3, the V gene TRBV15, with D possibly matching TRBD1 (6 bases). Sequencing was carried out using PBMCs. The clonotype was recovered from a man younger than 35 in good health and CMV-seronegative. The CDR3 nucleotides read TGTGCCACCAGCAGAGATCGACAGGAGTTGGCAGATACGCAGTATTTT. As protein: CATSRDRQELADTQYF.